This T cell receptor beta chain came from a study of post-analysis software for immune sequencing data. Study-wide results and caveats: Batch-matched samples strongly co-clustered by F measure. For normalized Chao1 diversity, multiple sclerosis patients scored significantly lower than controls did. Roughly five TRBV segments were more frequent in patients than controls; TRBV5-6, TRBV5-1 and TRBV20-1 belonged to this group.

A remark on this clonotype: Its specificity is unknown. Since the CDR3 does not end with the conserved phenylalanine or tryptophan, this likely comes from a read error.

Every TCR beta cDNA library bore unique molecular identifiers. Input amounts of 1 to 10 million T cells were used. These gave 500,000 or so cDNA molecules, so each molecule approximated one T cell. TCRdb analysed the PCR reads with MiXCR anew, one entry per CDR3 protein. The repertoire includes around 250,000 distinct CDR3 sequences, about 38% of them detected once, and 4% to 5.5% sits in the top ten. The CDR3 runs to 14 residues. CDR1 and CDR2 from the germline V gene are SEHNR and FQNEAQ (reference sequence). Deletions cut 4 bases from V and 1 base from J, with 10 bases between. The clonotype originates from a girl under 18 with multiple sclerosis. Sequenced: blood. The chain uses TRBV7-9 and TRBJ1-1; tentative D call: TRBD1 (6 bases). The CDR3 DNA is TGTGCCAGCAGCTCCCCGGGACAGAACACTGAAGCTTTCTTG. It translates to CASSSPGQNTEAFL.